Sequencing of this T cell receptor (beta chain) was carried out in a study of cytomegalovirus exposure and HLA in healthy donors. Comment on this clone: No antigen is known for it.

Trimming shortened V by 3 bases and J by 0 bases, and 9 bases separated the two germline ends. CDR1 MNHEY and CDR2 SMNVEV come from the germline V gene (reference sequence). The CDR3 sequence is 15 residues long. 60 Vbeta and 13 Jbeta primers were used in PCR. Data came from immunoSEQ multiplex PCR; TCRdb stores just in-frame clones and leaves some out. The table records about 160,000 clones, around four fifths of them present only once. Study-level results: By a later analysis, the bulk of CMV-associated TCR beta chains appeared HLA-restricted. Associated with HLA alleles at 0.05 false discovery rate in a later analysis were around 17,000 TCR beta sequences. A later examination showed that TCR association rates differed by HLA locus, with DRB1 most and HLA-C fewest.

Sequencing was done on a sample of PBMCs. The TCR originated in a man younger than 40 in good health and CMV-seronegative. The rearrangement joins TRBV27 to TRBJ2-1; D call uncertain. In nucleotides, the CDR3 is TGTGCCAGCAGTTTCGGTGGCGGCTCCTACAATGAGCAGTTCTTC. It codes for CASSFGGGSYNEQFF.